This is a list of T cell receptor beta chains from one sample in a study of radiation and T cells in renal cell carcinoma. TCRdb's table, derived via immunoSEQ multiplex PCR, lists solely in-frame clones and lacks some. The profile covers about 150,000 clones, with around 89% appearing a single time and around 4% taken by the ten largest. Material: blood, obtained from a patient whose treatment included radiotherapy and nephrectomy. The source of these receptors is a woman between 65 and 79 years old with renal cell carcinoma. Each CDR3 is given with its conserved first and last residue. Each record gives: V gene, D gene, J gene, clone size, CDR3 protein, CDR3 DNA. The D gene is left open where the match is weak. Some rows have no size entry. The others give once, few or many, or a class for an expanded clone.

TRBV6-6,NA,TRBJ1-1,NA,CASSSTGKGEAFF,TGTGCCAGCAGCTCCACAGGGAAGGGTGAAGCTTTCTTT
TRBV28,NA,TRBJ1-2,NA,CASSLLTRGYTF,TGTGCCAGCAGCCTGCTGACACGCGGCTACACCTTC
TRBV2,NA,TRBJ1-2,NA,CASSESLGVYGYTF,TGTGCCAGCAGTGAATCTTTAGGGGTCTATGGCTACACCTTC
TRBV7-3,TRBD2,TRBJ2-3,NA,CASSLRLAGGTQYF,TGTGCCAGCAGCTTAAGACTAGCGGGGGGTACGCAGTATTTT
TRBV5-1,NA,TRBJ1-1,NA,CASSSSFREAEAFF,TGCGCCAGCAGCTCGTCATTCAGGGAAGCTGAAGCTTTCTTT
TRBV2,NA,TRBJ2-1,NA,CASSSFGQTYNEQFF,TGTGCCAGCAGTAGCTTCGGACAGACCTACAATGAGCAGTTCTTC
TRBV9,NA,TRBJ2-7,NA,CASSRTPLSYEQYF,TGTGCCAGCAGCAGAACTCCTCTCTCCTACGAGCAGTACTTC
TRBV9,TRBD1,TRBJ1-1,NA,CASSPWDRVSTEAFF,TGTGCCAGCAGCCCATGGGACAGGGTATCAACTGAAGCTTTCTTT
TRBV7-2,TRBD1,TRBJ2-1,once,CASTFGTGMYNEQFF,TGTGCCAGCACCTTCGGGACAGGGATGTACAATGAGCAGTTCTTC
TRBV10-3,TRBD2,TRBJ2-5,NA,CAISGTSDQETQYF,TGTGCCATCAGTGGGACTAGCGACCAAGAGACCCAGTACTTC
TRBV5-4,NA,TRBJ2-1,NA,CASSLAADRYNEQFF,TGTGCCAGCAGCTTGGCGGCGGACAGATACAATGAGCAGTTCTTC
TRBV29-1,NA,TRBJ2-5,NA,CSLTGARDLTTQYF,TGCAGCCTTACGGGGGCCAGGGACCTCACGACCCAGTACTTC
TRBV11-2,NA,TRBJ2-1,NA,CASSLGRLNEQFF,TGTGCCAGCAGCCTAGGCCGTTTGAATGAGCAGTTCTTC
TRBV4-3,NA,TRBJ2-1,NA,CASSQVGGSNEQFF,TGCGCCAGCAGCCAAGTGGGGGGATCAAATGAGCAGTTCTTC
TRBV19,TRBD2,TRBJ2-2,NA,CASSAGTKNTGELFF,TGTGCCAGTAGTGCCGGGACTAAGAACACCGGGGAGCTGTTTTTT
TRBV9,NA,TRBJ2-6,NA,CASSGDVNSGANVLTF,TGTGCCAGCAGCGGGGACGTAAACTCTGGGGCCAACGTCCTGACTTTC
TRBV11-2,NA,TRBJ1-1,once,CASSLFGTEAFF,TGTGCCAGCAGCTTATTTGGGACTGAAGCTTTCTTT
TRBV10-3,TRBD1,TRBJ1-1,NA,CASAGTGVTEAFF,TGTGCCAGCGCCGGGACAGGGGTCACTGAAGCTTTCTTT
TRBV10-3,NA,TRBJ1-1,NA,CAISGDFTVAFF,TGTGCCATCAGTGGGGACTTCACGGTGGCTTTCTTT
TRBV5-1,NA,TRBJ2-4,NA,CASSPRGDSKNIQYF,TGCGCCAGCAGCCCCAGGGGGGATTCCAAAAACATTCAGTACTTC
TRBV7-2,NA,TRBJ1-1,once,CASSSFTGYTEAFF,TGTGCCAGCAGCTCCTTTACGGGGTATACTGAAGCTTTCTTT
TRBV6-5,NA,TRBJ1-2,NA,CASNIRGTNYGYTF,TGTGCCAGCAACATACGAGGGACAAATTATGGCTACACCTTC
TRBV7-2,NA,TRBJ1-5,once,CASSFRGAGVQPQHF,TGTGCCAGCAGCTTTCGGGGGGCCGGGGTTCAGCCCCAGCATTTT
TRBV27,TRBD1,TRBJ2-1,NA,CASRGTGAYNEQFF,TGTGCCAGCAGGGGGACAGGGGCCTACAATGAGCAGTTCTTC
TRBV30,NA,TRBJ1-3,NA,CAWSPGLSGNTIYF,TGTGCCTGGAGTCCAGGGCTCTCTGGAAACACCATATATTTT
TRBV25-1,TRBD1,TRBJ2-3,NA,CASSVGQGASDTQYF,TGTGCCAGCAGTGTAGGACAGGGGGCTTCAGATACGCAGTATTTT
TRBV5-6,NA,TRBJ1-1,NA,CASSLDEGINAFF,TGTGCCAGCAGCTTGGACGAGGGGATTAACGCTTTCTTT
TRBV7-2,NA,TRBJ1-3,NA,CASSLKASGNTIYF,TGTGCCAGCAGCTTAAAAGCTTCTGGAAACACCATATATTTT
TRBV7-7,NA,TRBJ1-3,NA,CASSLEVGNTIYF,TGTGCTAGCAGCTTAGAAGTAGGAAACACCATATATTTT
TRBV28,NA,TRBJ1-2,NA,CASRDPGRGYGYTF,TGTGCCAGCAGGGACCCGGGTAGGGGCTATGGCTACACCTTC
TRBV7-2,TRBD2,TRBJ2-1,NA,CASSSVGTSSYNEQFF,TGTGCCAGCAGCTCAGTTGGGACTAGCTCCTACAATGAGCAGTTCTTC
TRBV9,NA,TRBJ2-3,NA,CASSVGQITDTQYF,TGTGCCAGCAGCGTAGGACAGATAACAGATACGCAGTATTTT
TRBV9,NA,TRBJ1-5,NA,CASSVDGNQPQHF,TGTGCCAGCAGCGTAGATGGCAATCAGCCCCAGCATTTT
TRBV6-5,NA,TRBJ1-5,once,CASRREGNQPQHF,TGTGCCAGCCGACGAGAGGGCAATCAGCCCCAGCATTTT
TRBV5-8,NA,TRBJ2-7,NA,CASRSSGRRSSYEQYF,TGTGCCAGCAGGAGCTCTGGACGGCGAAGCTCCTACGAGCAGTACTTC
TRBV15,NA,TRBJ1-2,NA,CATSRDRARGGYTF,TGTGCCACCAGCAGAGATCGGGCAAGGGGAGGCTACACCTTC
TRBV10-3,TRBD1,TRBJ1-1,NA,CAISGDRGNTEAFF,TGTGCCATCAGTGGCGACAGGGGGAACACTGAAGCTTTCTTT
TRBV7-9,NA,TRBJ1-1,NA,CASSLLGENTEAFF,TGTGCCAGCAGCTTACTGGGAGAGAACACTGAAGCTTTCTTT
TRBV30,NA,TRBJ2-7,NA,CAWSVGSYEQYF,TGTGCCTGGAGTGTTGGTTCCTACGAGCAGTACTTC
TRBV5-1,NA,TRBJ1-6,NA,CASSLGQTNSPLHF,TGCGCCAGCAGCTTGGGACAGACAAATTCACCCCTCCACTTT
TRBV19,NA,TRBJ1-6,NA,CASSIYRDTGNSPLHF,TGTGCCAGTAGTATTTATCGGGACACCGGGAATTCACCCCTCCACTTT
TRBV15,NA,TRBJ2-7,once,CATRGGAGVGYEQYF,TGTGCCACCAGAGGAGGGGCAGGGGTGGGCTACGAGCAGTACTTC
TRBV7-9,NA,TRBJ1-6,NA,CASSSRFSPLHF,TGTGCCAGCAGCTCGCGGTTTTCACCCCTCCACTTT
TRBV11-2,NA,TRBJ1-6,NA,CASTRAQGNSPLHF,TGTGCCTCGACCCGGGCTCAGGGGAATTCACCCCTCCACTTT
TRBV19,TRBD1,TRBJ1-4,NA,CASSRGGGEKLFF,TGTGCCAGTAGTCGCGGAGGGGGCGAAAAACTGTTTTTT
TRBV5-3,NA,TRBJ1-1,once,CARSTGTYTEAFF,TGTGCCAGAAGTACCGGGACGTACACTGAAGCTTTCTTT
TRBV7-2,TRBD2,TRBJ2-3,NA,CASSLERGGTDTQYF,TGTGCCAGCAGCTTAGAGCGGGGGGGCACAGATACGCAGTATTTT
TRBV15,TRBD1,TRBJ1-2,NA,CATSRGTGRAYGYTF,TGTGCCACCAGCAGAGGGACAGGGCGTGCCTATGGCTACACCTTC
TRBV28,NA,TRBJ1-6,NA,CASSQGNNSPLHF,TGTGCCAGCAGTCAGGGTAACAATTCACCCCTCCACTTT
TRBV5-4,NA,TRBJ1-2,NA,CASSWVTDVGYTF,TGTGCCAGCAGCTGGGTTACTGATGTCGGCTACACCTTC
TRBV5-1,NA,TRBJ2-2,NA,CASSLVGARNTGELFF,TGCGCCAGCAGCTTGGTTGGGGCGCGTAACACCGGGGAGCTGTTTTTT
TRBV15,TRBD1,TRBJ2-7,NA,CATSRGGTGNEQYF,TGTGCCACCAGCAGAGGGGGGACAGGGAACGAGCAGTACTTC
TRBV2,NA,TRBJ1-5,NA,CASRRGGSGNQPQHF,TGTGCCAGCAGGAGGGGGGGGAGCGGCAATCAGCCCCAGCATTTT
TRBV28,NA,TRBJ2-7,NA,CASSLGPPRDEQYF,TGTGCCAGCAGTTTAGGGCCGCCCAGGGACGAGCAGTACTTC
TRBV4-1,NA,TRBJ2-3,once,CASSQDWAGGGDTQYF,TGCGCCAGCAGCCAAGATTGGGCAGGGGGAGGGGATACGCAGTATTTT
TRBV30,NA,TRBJ2-7,NA,CAWSVPQESYEQYF,TGTGCCTGGAGTGTACCACAGGAGTCCTACGAGCAGTACTTC
TRBV2,TRBD1,TRBJ2-7,NA,CASRTGGEQYF,TGTGCCAGCAGGACAGGGGGCGAGCAGTACTTC
TRBV10-2,NA,TRBJ1-5,NA,CASSESQGHQPQHF,TGCGCCAGCAGTGAGTCGCAGGGGCATCAGCCCCAGCATTTT
TRBV7-2,NA,TRBJ1-1,NA,CASSLDDNLNTKAFF,TGTGCCAGCAGCTTAGATGACAACTTGAACACTAAAGCTTTCTTT
TRBV28,TRBD1,TRBJ2-7,once,CASRTGGRSYEQYF,TGTGCCAGCAGGACAGGGGGAAGGTCCTACGAGCAGTACTTC